The TCR beta chain under discussion was sequenced for a study of post-analysis software for immune sequencing data (dated by TCRdb to the mid-2010s). Describing the broader study: Recorded disease courses included relapsing-remitting, secondary progressive and progressive-relapsing multiple sclerosis, with some patients lacking subtype annotation. The patient repertoires were set against about 12 previously published healthy control repertoires from donors whose ages ranged from roughly 6 to 26 years. A subset of samples was prepared in parallel using single-end sample barcoding, then pooled and co-amplified after Illumina adapter ligation.

The CDR3, from cysteine to phenylalanine, totals 14 residues. Kept here is only the CDR3 DNA, which spans 42 bases and is read in frame from base 1. V loses 0 bases, J loses 9 bases, and the germline ends lie 12 bases apart. Looking up the germline V gene yields CDR1 MNHEY and CDR2 SVGAGI. Broader findings and caveats from the paper: Normalized Chao1 diversity was significantly lower in multiple sclerosis patients than controls, suggesting substantial peripheral T-cell clonal expansion. The control group was slightly older than the multiple sclerosis patient group. Patients showed significantly higher frequencies than controls for roughly 5 TRBV segments, among them TRBV5-6, TRBV5-1 and TRBV20-1. When samples were clustered directly using the F measure, samples prepared in the same batch co-clustered strongly, which prompted a batch-effect correction.

This clonotype has a handful of counts. Its binding antigen is unknown. No base quality values were provided; no much bigger clone lies one nucleotide off. TCR beta repertoires were profiled from peripheral blood of about a dozen young patients with multiple sclerosis to demonstrate the VDJtools post-analysis software. The patients with multiple sclerosis were children and adolescents between roughly 6 and 16 years of age. Library generation was performed with PCR. Instrument on record: Illumina HiSeq 2500. To reduce PCR and sequencing biases, unique molecular identifiers were incorporated into the TCR beta cDNA libraries. Every 1 to 10 million input T cells yielded approximately 500,000 cDNA molecules, meaning each molecule approximated one T cell. Patient libraries were prepared and sequenced with the same protocol used for the earlier healthy control dataset. Within a given batch, samples were prepared together, multiplexed and sequenced on the same HiSeq lane. The study's processing was this. Raw barcoded reads were processed with MIGEC, and single-read molecular identifier groups were discarded before consensus assembly and CDR3 extraction. Clonotype tables were post-analysed with VDJtools, and diversity was normalized by down-sampling all datasets to the smallest sample size. To correct batch-related cross-sample contamination, repertoire overlap clustering matched CDR3 amino acid sequences but not nucleotide sequences. TCRdb cleaned the public reads at Q25 with fastp, built clones with MiXCR and kept in-frame beta chains. All rows with the same CDR3 protein become a single entry with the most common DNA and genes. TCRdb, not the authors, supplied the V and J calls. The sample table records 400,000 to 500,000 distinct CDR3 sequences; about 39% of these occur just once. Jointly, the top ten make up approximately 7.7% of the sample.

Sequenced sample: blood. The sequence links TRBV6-5 to TRBJ2-4; a tentative D call is TRBD2 (6 bases match). The TCR comes from a girl aged 2 to 9 with multiple sclerosis. The DNA is TGTGCCAGCAGTTACTCGAATCTGGGGGGCATTCAGTACTTC. It translates as CASSYSNLGGIQYF.